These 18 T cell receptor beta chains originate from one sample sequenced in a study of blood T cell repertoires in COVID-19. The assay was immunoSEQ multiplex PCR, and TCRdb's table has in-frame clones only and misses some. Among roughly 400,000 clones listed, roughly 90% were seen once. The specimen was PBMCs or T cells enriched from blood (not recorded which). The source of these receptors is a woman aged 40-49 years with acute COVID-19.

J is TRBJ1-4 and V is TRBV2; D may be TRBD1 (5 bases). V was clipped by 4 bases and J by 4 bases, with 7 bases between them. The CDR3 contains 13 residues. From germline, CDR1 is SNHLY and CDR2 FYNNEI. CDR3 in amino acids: CASSGDFNEKLFF. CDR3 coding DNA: TGTGCCAGCAGTGGGGACTTTAATGAAAAACTGTTTTTT.

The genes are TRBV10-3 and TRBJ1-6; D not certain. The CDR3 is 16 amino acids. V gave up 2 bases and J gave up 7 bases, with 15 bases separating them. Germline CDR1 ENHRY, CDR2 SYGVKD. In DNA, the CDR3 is TGTGCCATCAGTGAGGAGGGTGTTATAGAGAATTCACCCCTCCACTTT. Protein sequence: CAISEEGVIENSPLHF.

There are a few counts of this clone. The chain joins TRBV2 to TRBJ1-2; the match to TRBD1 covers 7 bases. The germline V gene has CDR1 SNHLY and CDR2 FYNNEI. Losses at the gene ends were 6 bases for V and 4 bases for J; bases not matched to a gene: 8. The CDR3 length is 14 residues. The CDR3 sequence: CASSTDRTGYGYTF. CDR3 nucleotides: TGTGCCAGCAGCACCGACCGGACAGGCTATGGCTACACCTTC.

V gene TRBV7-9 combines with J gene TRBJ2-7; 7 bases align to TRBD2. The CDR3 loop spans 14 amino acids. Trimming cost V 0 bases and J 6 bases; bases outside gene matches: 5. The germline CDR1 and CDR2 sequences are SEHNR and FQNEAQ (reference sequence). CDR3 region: CASSLAGGESEQYF. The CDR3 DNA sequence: TGTGCCAGCAGCTTAGCGGGAGGGGAGTCCGAGCAGTACTTC.

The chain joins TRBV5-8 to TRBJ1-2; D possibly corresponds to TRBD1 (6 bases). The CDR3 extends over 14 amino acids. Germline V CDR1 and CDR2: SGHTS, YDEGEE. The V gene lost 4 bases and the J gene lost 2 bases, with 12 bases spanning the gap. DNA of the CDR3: TGTGCCAGCAGCCGGGGACACCTAAACTATGGCTACACCTTC. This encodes CASSRGHLNYGYTF.

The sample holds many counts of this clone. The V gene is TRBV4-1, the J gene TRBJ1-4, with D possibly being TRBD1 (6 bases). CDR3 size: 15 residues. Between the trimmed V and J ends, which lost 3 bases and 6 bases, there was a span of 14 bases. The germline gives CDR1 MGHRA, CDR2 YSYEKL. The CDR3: CASSHLQGVDEKLFF. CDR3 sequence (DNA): TGCGCCAGCAGCCATTTACAGGGAGTGGATGAAAAACTGTTTTTT.

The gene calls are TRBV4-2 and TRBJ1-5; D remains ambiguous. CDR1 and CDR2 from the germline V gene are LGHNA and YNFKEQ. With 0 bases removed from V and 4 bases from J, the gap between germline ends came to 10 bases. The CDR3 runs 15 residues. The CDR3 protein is CASSQDWRSNQPQHF. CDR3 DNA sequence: TGTGCCAGCAGCCAAGATTGGCGGTCGAATCAGCCCCAGCATTTT.

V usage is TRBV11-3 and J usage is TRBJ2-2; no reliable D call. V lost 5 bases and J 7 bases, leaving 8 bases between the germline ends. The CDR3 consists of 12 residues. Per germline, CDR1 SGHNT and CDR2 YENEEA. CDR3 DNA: TGTGCCAGCAGCCTCAACTACGGGGAGCTGTTTTTT. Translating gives CASSLNYGELFF.

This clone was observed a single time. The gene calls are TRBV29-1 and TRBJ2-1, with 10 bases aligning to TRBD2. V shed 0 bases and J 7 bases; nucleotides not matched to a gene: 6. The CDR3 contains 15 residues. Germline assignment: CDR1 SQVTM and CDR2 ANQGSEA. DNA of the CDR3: TGCAGCGTTGAAGATGAGCGGGGGGGCCAAAATGAGCAGTTCTTC. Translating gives CSVEDERGGQNEQFF.

Here the CDR3 DNA reads TGTGCCAGTAGTCCGGGACTGACGGAGGGAAACACCATATATTTT. It specifies CASSPGLTEGNTIYF. This chain connects TRBV19 to TRBJ1-3, with a tentative D call TRBD1 (5 bases). With 5 bases removed from V and 4 bases from J, the gap between germline ends came to 15 bases. Germline CDR1 is LNHDA and CDR2 is SQIVND (reference sequence). The CDR3 is 15 residues long.

DNA of the CDR3: TGTGCCAGTAGTATCGCGCCAAACTATGGCTACACCTTC. Translation gives CASSIAPNYGYTF. The chain joins TRBV19 to TRBJ1-2; D gene uncertain. The germline gives CDR1 LNHDA, CDR2 SQIVND (reference sequence). V dropped 3 bases and J dropped 2 bases, with 7 bases sitting between them. This CDR3 is 13 amino acids long.

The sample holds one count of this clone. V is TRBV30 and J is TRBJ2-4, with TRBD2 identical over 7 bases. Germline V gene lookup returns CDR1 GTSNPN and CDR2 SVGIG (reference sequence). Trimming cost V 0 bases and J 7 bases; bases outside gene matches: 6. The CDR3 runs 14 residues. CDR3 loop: CAWSVQRGSNIQYF. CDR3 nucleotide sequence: TGTGCCTGGAGTGTACAGCGGGGTAGTAACATTCAGTACTTC.

This CDR3 reads CAWSVLASTLAGYTF. In DNA form, the CDR3 reads TGTGCCTGGAGTGTACTAGCTTCGACCTTGGCGGGCTACACCTTC. The chain joins TRBV30 to TRBJ1-2; no reliable D call. The CDR3 contains 15 residues. Trimming removed 0 bases at V and 8 bases at J, with 19 bases between. Germline assignment: CDR1 GTSNPN and CDR2 SVGIG (reference sequence).

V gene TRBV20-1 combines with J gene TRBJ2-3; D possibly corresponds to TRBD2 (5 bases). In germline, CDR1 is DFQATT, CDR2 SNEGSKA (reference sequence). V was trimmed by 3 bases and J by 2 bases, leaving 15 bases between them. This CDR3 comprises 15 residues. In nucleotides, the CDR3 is TGCAGTGCTAGTGCAGGACTCGAACCCACAGATACGCAGTATTTT. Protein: CSASAGLEPTDTQYF.

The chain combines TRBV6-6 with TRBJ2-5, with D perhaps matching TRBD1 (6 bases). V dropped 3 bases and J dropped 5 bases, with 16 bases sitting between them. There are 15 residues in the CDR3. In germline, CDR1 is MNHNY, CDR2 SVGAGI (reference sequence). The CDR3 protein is CASSYPSGAGETQYF. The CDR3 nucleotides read TGTGCCAGCAGTTATCCCTCAGGGGCCGGTGAGACCCAGTACTTC.

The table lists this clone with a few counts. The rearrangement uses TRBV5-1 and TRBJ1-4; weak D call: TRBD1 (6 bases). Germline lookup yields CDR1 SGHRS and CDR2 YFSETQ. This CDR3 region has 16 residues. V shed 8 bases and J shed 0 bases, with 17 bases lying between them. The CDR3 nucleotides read TGCGCCAGACAGGGACGGCAAGGGGCAACTAATGAAAAACTGTTTTTT. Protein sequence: CARQGRQGATNEKLFF.

For the CDR3, the DNA is TGTGCCAGCAGTCCCACGGGAGCGCCGACTTTCCAAGAGACCCAGTACTTC. Encoded protein: CASSPTGAPTFQETQYF. V usage is TRBV6-6 and J usage is TRBJ2-5; possible D gene TRBD2, 6 bases. Germline-derived CDR1 and CDR2 are MNHNY and SVGAGI (reference sequence). Trimming removed 5 bases at V and 1 base at J, with 20 bases between. The CDR3 covers 17 residues.

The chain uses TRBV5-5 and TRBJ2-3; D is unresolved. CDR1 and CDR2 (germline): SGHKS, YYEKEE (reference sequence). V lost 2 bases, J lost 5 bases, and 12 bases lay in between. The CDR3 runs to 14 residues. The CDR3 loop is CASSFVPIRDTQYF. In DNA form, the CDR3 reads TGTGCCAGCAGCTTTGTTCCTATTAGAGATACGCAGTATTTT.